This T cell receptor (beta chain) comes out of a study of type 1 and type 2 diabetes patients. Overall study context: Magnetic bead positive selection isolated CD4+ or CD8+ T cells from PBMCs.

This clonotype showed up just a few times. Deletions cut 5 bases from V and 5 bases from J, with 12 bases between. Looked up from germline, CDR1 is SGHVS and CDR2 is FQNEAQ. CDR3 length equals 13 residues. The PCR template was genomic DNA. The TCR beta CDR3 region was amplified using 30 forward and 13 reverse primers. From the multiplex PCR reads, TCRdb called clonotypes with MiXCR, one entry per CDR3 protein. The table lists under 300,000 distinct CDR3 sequences, over 45% of them singletons. Donors had no other autoimmune disease or infection in four weeks. Peripheral blood, 9.5 to 10 milliliters per participant, was collected.

The clonotype comes from a man younger than 30 with type 2 diabetes. Material: peripheral blood mononuclear cells (PBMCs). This chain joins TRBV7-8 and TRBJ2-5; no clear D gene. The CDR3: CASSEDPWETQYF. The CDR3 DNA reads TGTGCCAGCAGCGAGGATCCTTGGGAGACCCAGTACTTC.